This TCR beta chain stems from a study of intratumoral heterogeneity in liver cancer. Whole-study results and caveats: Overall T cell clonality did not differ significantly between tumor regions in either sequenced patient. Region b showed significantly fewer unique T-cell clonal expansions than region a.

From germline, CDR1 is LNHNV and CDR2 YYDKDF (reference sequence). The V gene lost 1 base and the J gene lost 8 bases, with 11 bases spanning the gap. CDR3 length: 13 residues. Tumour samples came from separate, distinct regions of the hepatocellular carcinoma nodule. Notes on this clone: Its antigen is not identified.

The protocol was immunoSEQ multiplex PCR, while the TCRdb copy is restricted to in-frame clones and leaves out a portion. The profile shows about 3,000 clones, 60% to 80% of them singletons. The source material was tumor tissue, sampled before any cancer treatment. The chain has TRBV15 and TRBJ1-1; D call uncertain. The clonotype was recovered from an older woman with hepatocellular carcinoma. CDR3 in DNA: TGTGCCACCAGCAGAGTCGGTGGGGAAGAAGCTTTCTTT. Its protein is CATSRVGGEEAFF.